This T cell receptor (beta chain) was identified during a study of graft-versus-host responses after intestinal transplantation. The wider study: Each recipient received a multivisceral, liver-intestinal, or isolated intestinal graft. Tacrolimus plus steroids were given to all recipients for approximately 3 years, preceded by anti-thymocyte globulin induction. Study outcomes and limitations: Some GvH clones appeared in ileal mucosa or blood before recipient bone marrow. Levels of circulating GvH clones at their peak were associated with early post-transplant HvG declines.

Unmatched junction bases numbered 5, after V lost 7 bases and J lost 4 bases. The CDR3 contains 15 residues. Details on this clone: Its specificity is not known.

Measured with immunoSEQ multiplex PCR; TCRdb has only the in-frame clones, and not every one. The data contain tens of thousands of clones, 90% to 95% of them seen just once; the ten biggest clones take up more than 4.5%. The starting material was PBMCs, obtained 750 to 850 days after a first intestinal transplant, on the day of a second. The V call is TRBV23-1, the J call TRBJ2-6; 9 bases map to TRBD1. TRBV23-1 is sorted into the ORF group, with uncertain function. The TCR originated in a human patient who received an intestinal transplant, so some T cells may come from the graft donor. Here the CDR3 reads CASIYRGRGANVLTF. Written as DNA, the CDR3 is TGCGCCAGCATATACAGGGGGCGAGGGGCCAACGTCCTGACTTTC.